This T cell receptor beta chain was sequenced for a study of Graves' ophthalmopathy and Graves' hyperthyroidism. As for the study in general: Peripheral blood collection took place at initial diagnosis, before any treatment.

CDR3 regions of TCR beta were amplified from RNA transcripts. A first-round RT-PCR used HTBI primers, followed by a second-round multiplex PCR. A single record per CDR3 protein comes from TCRdb applying MiXCR to the multiplex PCR reads. The table has about 620,000 distinct CDR3 sequences, 22% seen once. V gave up 6 bases and J gave up 7 bases; unmatched junction bases: 5. The CDR3 extends over 12 amino acids. Broader study findings: A classifier, a 13-signature model, separated ophthalmopathy from stable hyperthyroidism with 85% to 90% sensitivity and less than 83% specificity.

This clonotype was observed at least ten times. Its specificity is not known. The term stable hyperthyroidism indicated an absence of ophthalmopathy within 18 months of follow-up. Newly diagnosed, the hyperthyroidism patients had under 2 months' duration and were aged 18 to 65. This receptor was taken from a woman aged 18-29 years with stable Graves' hyperthyroidism. Some clones in this sample may be carry-over from other donors' samples. Input material: peripheral blood. This rearrangement joins TRBV12-3 or TRBV12-4 to TRBJ1-2; 7 bases fit TRBD1. The CDR3 is CASSTGVTGYTF. Written as DNA, the CDR3 is TGTGCCAGCAGCACAGGGGTCACTGGCTACACCTTC.